What follows are 27 T cell receptor beta chains derived from one specimen sequenced in a study of T cells after somatic rescue of genetic block. The data were produced by immunoSEQ multiplex PCR, yet TCRdb's version contains in-frame clones alone and is incomplete. The data hold 60,000 to 90,000 clones, with approximately 91% observed a single time. The sequencing sample was made of peripheral blood mononuclear cells (PBMCs). The receptors originated from a man aged 25 to 45.

This clone has only a few counts. This sequence joins TRBV30 and TRBJ1-2; D remains unclear. Germline V gene sequence: CDR1 GTSNPN, CDR2 SVGIG (reference sequence). The V end lost 1 base, the J end lost 8 bases, and 8 bases lay between the germline ends. This CDR3 is built from 11 residues. CDR3 amino acids: CAWSALNGYTF. The CDR3 DNA reads as TGTGCCTGGAGTGCCCTCAACGGCTACACCTTC.

This chain's CDR3 is CASSPQGQIYNEQFF. CDR3 bases: TGTGCCAGCTCACCACAGGGGCAAATCTACAATGAGCAGTTCTTC. The gene calls are TRBV18 and TRBJ2-1; a weak D match, TRBD1 (5 bases). Between the trimmed V and J ends, which lost 1 base and 3 bases, there was a span of 10 bases. The CDR3 extends over 15 amino acids. Germline V gene lookup returns CDR1 KGHSH and CDR2 LQKENI.

This chain links TRBV7-8 with TRBJ1-2; possible D gene TRBD1, 5 bases. The V gene lost 5 bases and the J gene lost 10 bases, with 17 bases spanning the gap. This CDR3 has 13 residues. The germline V gene encodes CDR1 SGHVS and CDR2 FQNEAQ. In DNA, the CDR3 is TGTGCCAGCAGCCCGGGACGGCAAAATGCCTACACCTTC. As protein: CASSPGRQNAYTF.

This sequence joins TRBV30 and TRBJ1-5; D call uncertain. Germline lookup yields CDR1 GTSNPN and CDR2 SVGIG (reference sequence). V dropped 0 bases and J dropped 6 bases, with 9 bases sitting between them. CDR3 length equals 13 residues. The CDR3 spells CAWSVETGQPQHF. CDR3 coding DNA: TGTGCCTGGAGTGTCGAGACGGGTCAGCCCCAGCATTTT.

The gene calls are TRBV2 and TRBJ2-7; D unclear. The CDR3 is 13 amino acids. Germline assignment: CDR1 SNHLY and CDR2 FYNNEI. The V end was cut by 7 bases, the J end by 3 bases, with 13 bases between. CDR3 sequence (DNA): TGTGCCAGCAACCAAGATCGGGTCTACGAGCAGTACTTC. Its protein is CASNQDRVYEQYF.

The chain joins TRBV19 to TRBJ2-5; the D is unclear. The CDR3 sequence is 16 residues long. V was pared by 2 bases and J by 5 bases, with 18 bases between. From germline, CDR1 is LNHDA and CDR2 SQIVND (reference sequence). CDR3 amino acids: CASSIPRGILPETQYF. The CDR3 DNA reads as TGTGCCAGTAGTATACCCCGCGGAATTCTTCCGGAGACCCAGTACTTC.

The chain joins TRBV27 to TRBJ2-7; D may match TRBD1 or TRBD2 (5 bases each). Germline lookup yields CDR1 MNHEY and CDR2 SMNVEV (reference sequence). Trimming left V 5 bases short and J 4 bases short, with 15 bases between. The CDR3 totals 14 residues. This CDR3 is CASSIPGRLYEQYF. In nucleotides, the CDR3 is TGTGCCAGCAGTATCCCGGGACGGCTATACGAGCAGTACTTC.

This clone came up a few times. The chain combines TRBV5-6 with TRBJ1-3; D gene unclear. The length of the CDR3 is 16 residues. V lost 0 bases and J lost 0, with 10 bases in between. The germline V gene has CDR1 SGHDT and CDR2 YYEEEE. The CDR3 region is CASSLGPTNSGNTIYF. In DNA form, the CDR3 reads TGTGCCAGCAGCTTGGGTCCGACGAACTCTGGAAACACCATATATTTT.

This rearrangement joins TRBV5-8 to TRBJ1-4; D uncertain. V lost 0 bases and J 3 bases, leaving 9 bases between the germline ends. The CDR3 is made up of 15 amino acids. Per the germline V gene, CDR1 is SGHTS and CDR2 is YDEGEE. The CDR3 spells CASSLEMSSNEKLFF. The DNA of the CDR3 is TGTGCCAGCAGCTTGGAGATGTCCTCTAATGAAAAACTGTTTTTT. The complete variable domain, with remaining parts taken from reference TRBV5-8 and TRBJ1-4, reads EAGVTQSPTHLIKTRGQQATLRCSPISGHTSVYWYQQALGLGLQFLLWYDEGEERNRGNFPPRFSGRQFPNYSSELNVNALELEDSALYLCASSLEMSSNEKLFFGSGTQLSVL.

The gene calls are TRBV27 and TRBJ2-7; TRBD2 matches 8 bases. The germline V gene has CDR1 MNHEY and CDR2 SMNVEV (reference sequence). The trim removed 8 bases at V and 2 bases at J, leaving 5 bases unmatched. The CDR3 covers 13 residues. The CDR3 spells CASGPGRAYEQYF. The CDR3 nucleotides are TGTGCCAGCGGCCCCGGGAGGGCCTACGAGCAGTACTTC.

The chain links TRBV28 to TRBJ1-5, with D uncertain. The CDR3 is 13 amino acids. V was trimmed by 0 bases and J by 2 bases, leaving 2 bases between them. The germline CDR1 and CDR2 sequences are MDHEN and SYDVKM. Written as DNA, the CDR3 is TGTGCCAGCAGTTTATGGGGCAATCAGCCCCAGCATTTT. Its protein product is CASSLWGNQPQHF.

The chain links TRBV9 to TRBJ1-4, with D tentatively TRBD1 (5 bases). This CDR3 is built from 15 residues. The V and J ends lost 0 bases and 6 bases respectively, with 12 bases between them. Per germline, CDR1 SGDLS and CDR2 YYNGEE. The chain's CDR3 is CASSVGVMGDEKLFF. The DNA for the CDR3 is TGTGCCAGCAGCGTAGGTGTCATGGGGGATGAAAAACTGTTTTTT.

The rearrangement joins TRBV27 to TRBJ1-1, with D possibly TRBD1 on 5 matching bases. This CDR3 spans 15 amino acids. Between the trimmed V and J ends, which lost 5 bases and 4 bases, there was a span of 17 bases. Germline assignment: CDR1 MNHEY and CDR2 SMNVEV (reference sequence). CDR3 coding DNA: TGTGCCAGCAGTCCCTGGGAGGGGATGATCACTGAAGCTTTCTTT. Translation gives CASSPWEGMITEAFF.

The CDR3 protein is CASSLSALSTDTQYF. DNA of the CDR3: TGTGCCAGCAGCTTATCAGCGCTTAGCACAGATACGCAGTATTTT. The chain links TRBV11-3 to TRBJ2-3; no definite D call. Trimming removed 2 bases at V and 0 bases at J, with 9 bases between. CDR3 length: 15 residues. The germline CDR1 and CDR2 sequences are SGHNT and YENEEA.

The chain recombines TRBV6-5 with TRBJ1-3; D perhaps matches TRBD1 (6 bases). Per germline, CDR1 MNHEY and CDR2 SVGAGI. Trimming cost V 6 bases and J 3 bases, with 12 bases left between them. The CDR3 has 14 residues. Written as DNA, the CDR3 is TGTGCCAGCAGCCAGCAGACAGGTGGAAACACCATATATTTT. This codes for CASSQQTGGNTIYF.

The rearrangement joins TRBV6-5 to TRBJ1-6; 11 nucleotides match TRBD1. The V segment lost 6 bases and the J segment 10 bases; nucleotides outside the gene matches: 5. Germline CDR1 and CDR2: MNHEY and SVGAGI. This CDR3 has 14 residues. DNA for the CDR3: TGTGCCAGCAGGAGGGACAGGGGGGAATCACCCCTCCACTTT. Its translation is CASRRDRGESPLHF.

The chain links TRBV11-2 to TRBJ2-4; no firm D call. In germline, CDR1 is SGHAT, CDR2 FQNNGV. CDR3 length equals 14 residues. Trimming stripped 6 bases from V and 0 bases from J, with 9 bases between. The CDR3, as DNA: TGTGCCAGCAGAGAAAGGGTAGCCAAAAACATTCAGTACTTC. Translating gives CASRERVAKNIQYF.

The V and J genes are TRBV19 and TRBJ2-1; either TRBD1 or TRBD2 may fit D (5 bases each). V was clipped by 3 bases and J by 1 base, with 7 bases between them. Germline CDR1 and CDR2: LNHDA and SQIVND (reference sequence). The CDR3 covers 14 residues. The CDR3 is CASSMWGSYNEQFF. Here the CDR3 DNA reads TGTGCCAGTAGTATGTGGGGGTCCTACAATGAGCAGTTCTTC. Drawing the rest from reference TRBV19 and TRBJ2-1, the complete variable domain is DGGITQSPKYLFRKEGQNVTLSCEQNLNHDAMYWYRQDPGQGLRLIYYSQIVNDFQKGDIAEGYSVSREKKESFPLTVTSAQKNPTAFYLCASSMWGSYNEQFFGPGTRLTVL.

V gene TRBV6-5 combines with J gene TRBJ1-1; D is unclear. Trimming shortened V by 0 bases and J by 6 bases, and 5 bases separated the two germline ends. This CDR3 comprises 12 residues. Germline-derived CDR1 and CDR2 are MNHEY and SVGAGI. The CDR3 sequence: CASSYSGAEAFF. CDR3 in DNA: TGTGCCAGCAGTTACTCAGGCGCTGAAGCTTTCTTT.

The chain recombines TRBV6-5 with TRBJ2-7, with 7 bases lining up with TRBD2. Germline CDR1 is MNHEY and CDR2 is SVGAGI. This CDR3 spans 14 amino acids. After removal of 2 bases from V and 2 bases from J, the junction contained 3 bases not matched to a gene. The CDR3 sequence is CASSYDGGTYEQYF. As DNA, the CDR3 is TGTGCCAGCAGTTACGACGGGGGGACCTACGAGCAGTACTTC.

The chain couples TRBV7-2 to TRBJ2-3; D is perhaps TRBD2 (5 bases). CDR3 size: 15 residues. Trimming took 3 bases from V and 3 from J, leaving 13 bases between them. Germline CDR1 is SGHTA and CDR2 is FQGNSA. The CDR3, as DNA: TGTGCCAGCAGCTTTCGCGGACTGGCGACAGATACGCAGTATTTT. Protein product: CASSFRGLATDTQYF.

The V gene is TRBV27, the J gene TRBJ2-2; either TRBD1 or TRBD2 may fit D (5 bases each). V dropped 2 bases and J dropped 4 bases, with 8 bases sitting between them. Germline V gene sequence: CDR1 MNHEY, CDR2 SMNVEV (reference sequence). This CDR3 has 14 residues. The CDR3 sequence: CASSLGGSTGELFF. In nucleotides, the CDR3 is TGTGCCAGCAGTTTAGGGGGTTCCACCGGGGAGCTGTTTTTT.

This chain uses TRBV27 with TRBJ1-5; weak D call: TRBD1 (6 bases). The length of the CDR3 is 13 residues. Germline V gene lookup returns CDR1 MNHEY and CDR2 SMNVEV (reference sequence). Between the trimmed V and J ends, which lost 2 bases and 5 bases, there was a span of 7 bases. The CDR3 spells CASSLNRDQPQHF. In DNA form, the CDR3 reads TGTGCCAGCAGTTTAAACAGGGATCAGCCCCAGCATTTT.

About this clone: At the DNA level, this CDR3 is encoded by other sequences in the same sample as well. The chain combines TRBV5-1 with TRBJ1-1, with 7 bases identical to TRBD1. V trimming: 0 bases; J trimming: 0 bases; junction bases outside the gene matches: 5. The CDR3 covers 16 residues. CDR1 is SGHRS, CDR2 YFSETQ, per germline. CDR3 residues: CASSLGTGTMNTEAFF. Written as DNA, the CDR3 is TGCGCCAGCAGCTTGGGGACAGGAACCATGAACACTGAAGCTTTCTTT.

The genes are TRBV5-1 and TRBJ2-3; D unresolved. CDR3 size: 14 residues. The germline CDR1 and CDR2 sequences are SGHRS and YFSETQ. Trimming pared 3 bases from V and 3 bases from J, leaving 11 bases between. The CDR3 reads CASSSSEVTDTQYF. CDR3 DNA sequence: TGCGCCAGCAGCTCCTCTGAGGTAACAGATACGCAGTATTTT.

The J gene is TRBJ2-1, the V gene TRBV10-3; 11 bases agree with TRBD2. CDR3 length equals 18 residues. CDR1 ENHRY and CDR2 SYGVKD come from the germline V gene. Trimming at V came to 4 bases and at J to 0 bases, leaving 8 bases not matched to a gene. The CDR3 DNA reads as TGTGCCATCAGTGCGTCTAGCGGGAGGTCTAGCTCCTACAATGAGCAGTTCTTC. This sequence encodes CAISASSGRSSSYNEQFF.

The chain uses TRBV27 and TRBJ1-5, with D possibly matching TRBD1 (6 bases). The CDR3 covers 14 residues. Germline lookup yields CDR1 MNHEY and CDR2 SMNVEV (reference sequence). The V end lost 10 bases, the J end lost 6 bases, and 19 bases lay between the germline ends. The CDR3 coding sequence is TGTGCCACAGGGAGGGCCAGGGGAGGTCAGCCCCAGCATTTT. Amino acid sequence: CATGRARGGQPQHF.